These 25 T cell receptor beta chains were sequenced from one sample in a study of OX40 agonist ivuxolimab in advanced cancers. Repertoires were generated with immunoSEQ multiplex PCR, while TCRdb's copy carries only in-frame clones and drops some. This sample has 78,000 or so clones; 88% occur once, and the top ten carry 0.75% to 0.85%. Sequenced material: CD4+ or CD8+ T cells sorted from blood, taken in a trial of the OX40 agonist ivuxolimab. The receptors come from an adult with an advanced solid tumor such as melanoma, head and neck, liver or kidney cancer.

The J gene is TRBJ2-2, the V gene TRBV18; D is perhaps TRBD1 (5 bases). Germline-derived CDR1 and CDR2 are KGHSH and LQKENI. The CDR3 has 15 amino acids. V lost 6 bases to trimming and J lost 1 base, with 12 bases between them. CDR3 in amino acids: CASSATEKNTGELFF. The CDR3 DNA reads TGTGCCAGCTCCGCGACAGAGAAGAACACCGGGGAGCTGTTTTTT.

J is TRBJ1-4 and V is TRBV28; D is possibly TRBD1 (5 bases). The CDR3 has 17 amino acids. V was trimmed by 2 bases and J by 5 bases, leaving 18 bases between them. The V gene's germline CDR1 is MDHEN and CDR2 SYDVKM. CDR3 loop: CASSLGITGGDNEKLFF. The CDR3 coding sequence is TGTGCCAGCAGTTTAGGGATCACAGGAGGTGACAATGAAAAACTGTTTTTT.

CDR3: CASSPGLRGDEQFF. CDR3 in DNA: TGTGCCAGCAGCCCGGGACTGCGGGGGGATGAGCAGTTCTTC. The J gene is TRBJ2-1, the V gene TRBV7-3; 8 bases line up with TRBD2. Looked up from germline, CDR1 is SGHTA and CDR2 is FQGTGA. Unmatched junction bases numbered 8, after V lost 5 bases and J lost 8 bases. This CDR3 has 14 amino acids.

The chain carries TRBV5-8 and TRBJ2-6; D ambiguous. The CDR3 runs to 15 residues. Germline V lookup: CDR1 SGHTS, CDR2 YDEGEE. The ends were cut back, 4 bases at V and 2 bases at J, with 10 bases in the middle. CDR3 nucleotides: TGTGCCAGCAGCCTTCGTGTGGCTGGGGCCAACGTCCTGACTTTC. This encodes CASSLRVAGANVLTF.

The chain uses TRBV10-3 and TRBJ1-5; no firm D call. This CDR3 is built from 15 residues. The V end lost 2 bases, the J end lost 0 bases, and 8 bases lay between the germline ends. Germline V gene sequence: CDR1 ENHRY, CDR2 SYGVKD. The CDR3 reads CAISETANSNQPQHF. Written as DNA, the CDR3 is TGTGCCATCAGTGAGACAGCTAATAGCAATCAGCCCCAGCATTTT.

CDR3 nucleotide sequence: TGTGCCAGCAGCGTAGGGGGCACCTCTTCCTACGAGCAGTACTTC. This translates into CASSVGGTSSYEQYF. The chain employs TRBV9 and TRBJ2-7; D perhaps matches TRBD1 (5 bases). The CDR3 runs 15 residues. CDR1 is SGDLS and CDR2 is YYNGEE in the germline V gene. V was shortened by 0 bases and J by 1 base, with 11 bases between the two germline ends.

The CDR3, as DNA: TGTGCCGGCACACGGGACAGGGCTGAAAAACTGTTTTTT. Its protein is CAGTRDRAEKLFF. The chain is built from TRBV30 and TRBJ1-4; 9 bases map to TRBD1. Germline CDR1 reads GTSNPN; CDR2 reads SVGIG (reference sequence). The CDR3 is 13 amino acids. The V gene end was trimmed by 8 bases and the J gene end by 7 bases; junction bases not matched to a gene: 8.

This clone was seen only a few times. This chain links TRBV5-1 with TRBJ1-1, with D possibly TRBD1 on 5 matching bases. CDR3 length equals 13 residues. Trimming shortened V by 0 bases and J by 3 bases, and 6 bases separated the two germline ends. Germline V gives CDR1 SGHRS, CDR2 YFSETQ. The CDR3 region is CASSLAGDTEAFF. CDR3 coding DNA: TGCGCCAGCAGCTTGGCGGGGGACACTGAAGCTTTCTTT.

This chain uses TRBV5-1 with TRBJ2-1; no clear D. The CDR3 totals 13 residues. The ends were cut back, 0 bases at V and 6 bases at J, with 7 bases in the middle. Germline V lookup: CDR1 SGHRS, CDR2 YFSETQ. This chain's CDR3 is CASSLVGGNEQFF. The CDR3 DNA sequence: TGCGCCAGCAGCTTGGTAGGTGGCAATGAGCAGTTCTTC.

The chain's CDR3 is CASSPLKNTQYF. The DNA of the CDR3 is TGTGCCAGCAGCCCTCTAAAGAATACGCAGTATTTT. This sequence joins TRBV7-9 and TRBJ2-3; D gene uncertain. CDR1 is SEHNR, CDR2 FQNEAQ, per germline (reference sequence). V lost 5 bases to trimming and J lost 7 bases, with 10 bases between them. The length of the CDR3 is 12 residues.

The CDR3 loop is CASKETGIGQPQHF. CDR3 coding DNA: TGTGCCAGCAAAGAAACAGGGATCGGTCAGCCCCAGCATTTT. The V call is TRBV6-5, the J call TRBJ1-5; TRBD1 is a possible D gene (6 bases). Germline CDR1 reads MNHEY; CDR2 reads SVGAGI. V was cut by 7 bases and J by 6 bases, with 16 bases left in between. The CDR3 runs 14 residues.

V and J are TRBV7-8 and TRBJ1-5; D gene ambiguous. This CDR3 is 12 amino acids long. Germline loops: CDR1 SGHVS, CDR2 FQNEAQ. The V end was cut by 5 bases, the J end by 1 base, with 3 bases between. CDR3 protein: CASSRSNQPQHF. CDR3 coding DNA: TGTGCCAGCAGCCGAAGCAATCAGCCCCAGCATTTT.

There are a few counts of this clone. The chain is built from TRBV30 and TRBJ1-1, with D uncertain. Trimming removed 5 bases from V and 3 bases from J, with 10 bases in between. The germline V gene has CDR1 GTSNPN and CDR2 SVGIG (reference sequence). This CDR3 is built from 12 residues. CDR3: CAWEPWDTEAFF. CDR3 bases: TGTGCCTGGGAGCCGTGGGACACTGAAGCTTTCTTT.

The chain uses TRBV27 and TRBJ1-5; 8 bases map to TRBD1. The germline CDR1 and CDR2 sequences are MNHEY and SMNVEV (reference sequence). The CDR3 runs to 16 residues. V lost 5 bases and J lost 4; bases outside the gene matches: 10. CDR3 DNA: TGTGCCAGCAGTCGAACAGGGAGGACAGGGAATCAGCCCCAGCATTTT. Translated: CASSRTGRTGNQPQHF.

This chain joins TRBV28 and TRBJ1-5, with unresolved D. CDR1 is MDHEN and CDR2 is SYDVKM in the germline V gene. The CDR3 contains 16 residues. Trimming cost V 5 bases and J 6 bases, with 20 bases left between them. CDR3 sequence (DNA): TGTGCCAGCAGTGTCTTCCGGGCCCAAGGAGGTCAGCCCCAGCATTTT. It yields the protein CASSVFRAQGGQPQHF.

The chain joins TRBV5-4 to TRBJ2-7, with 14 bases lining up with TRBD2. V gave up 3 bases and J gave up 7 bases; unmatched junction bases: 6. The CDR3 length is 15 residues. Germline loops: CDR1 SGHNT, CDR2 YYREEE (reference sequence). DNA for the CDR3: TGTGCCAGCAGCTCGAGACTAGCGGGAGGGGGAGAGCAGTACTTC. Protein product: CASSSRLAGGGEQYF.

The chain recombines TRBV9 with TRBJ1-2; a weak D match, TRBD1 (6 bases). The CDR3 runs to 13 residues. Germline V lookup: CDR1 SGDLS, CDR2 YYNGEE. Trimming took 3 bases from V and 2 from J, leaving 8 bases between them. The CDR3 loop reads CASSAGTNYGYTF. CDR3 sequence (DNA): TGTGCCAGCAGCGCAGGGACAAACTATGGCTACACCTTC.

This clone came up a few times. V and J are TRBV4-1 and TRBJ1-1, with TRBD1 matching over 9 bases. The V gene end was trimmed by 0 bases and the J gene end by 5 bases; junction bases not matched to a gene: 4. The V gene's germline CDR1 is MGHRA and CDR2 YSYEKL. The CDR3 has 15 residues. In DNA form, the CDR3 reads TGCGCCAGCAGCCAAGAGGGGACAGGGAGAACTGAAGCTTTCTTT. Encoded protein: CASSQEGTGRTEAFF.

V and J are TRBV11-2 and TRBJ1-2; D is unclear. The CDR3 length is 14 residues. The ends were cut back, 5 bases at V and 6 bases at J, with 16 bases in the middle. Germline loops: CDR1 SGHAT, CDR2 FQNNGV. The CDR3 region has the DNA TGTGCCAGCAGCGGACCGGGGAGTCTTGATGGCTACACCTTC. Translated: CASSGPGSLDGYTF.

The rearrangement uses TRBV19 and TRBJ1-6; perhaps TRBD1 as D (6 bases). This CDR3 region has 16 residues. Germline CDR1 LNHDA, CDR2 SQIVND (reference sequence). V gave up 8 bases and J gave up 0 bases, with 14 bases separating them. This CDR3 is CASAGGGHSYNSPLHF. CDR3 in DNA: TGTGCCAGTGCCGGGGGGGGACACTCCTATAATTCACCCCTCCACTTT.

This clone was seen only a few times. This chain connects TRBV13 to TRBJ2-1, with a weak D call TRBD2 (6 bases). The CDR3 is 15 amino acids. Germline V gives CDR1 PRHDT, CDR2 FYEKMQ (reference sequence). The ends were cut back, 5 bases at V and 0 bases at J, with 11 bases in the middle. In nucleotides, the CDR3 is TGTGCCAGCAGCGCCAGCGGGCGCTCCTACAATGAGCAGTTCTTC. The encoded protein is CASSASGRSYNEQFF.

The DNA of the CDR3 is TGTGCCAGCACAGTGGATGGCAATCAGCCCCAGCATTTT. Protein sequence: CASTVDGNQPQHF. The V gene is TRBV6-6, the J gene TRBJ1-5; D unclear. CDR1 is MNHNY and CDR2 is SVGAGI in the germline V gene (reference sequence). The CDR3 contains 13 residues. The V end was cut by 7 bases, the J end by 2 bases, with 9 bases between.

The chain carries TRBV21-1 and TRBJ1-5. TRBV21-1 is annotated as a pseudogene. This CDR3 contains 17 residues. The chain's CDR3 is CASSKAPSTACNQPQHF. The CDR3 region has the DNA TGTGCCAGCAGCAAAGCACCCTCGACGGCCTGCAATCAGCCCCAGCATTTT.

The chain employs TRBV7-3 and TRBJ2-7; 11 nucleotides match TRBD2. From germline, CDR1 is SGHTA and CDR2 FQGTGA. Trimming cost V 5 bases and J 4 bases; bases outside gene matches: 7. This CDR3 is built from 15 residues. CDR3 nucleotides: TGTGCCAGCAGCCGTGGGACTAGCGGAGTTTACGAGCAGTACTTC. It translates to CASSRGTSGVYEQYF. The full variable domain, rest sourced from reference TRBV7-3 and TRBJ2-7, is GAGVSQTPSNKVTEKGKYVELRCDPISGHTALYWYRQSLGQGPEFLIYFQGTGAADDSGLPNDRFFAVRPEGSVSTLKIQRTERGDSAVYLCASSRGTSGVYEQYFGPGTRLTVT.

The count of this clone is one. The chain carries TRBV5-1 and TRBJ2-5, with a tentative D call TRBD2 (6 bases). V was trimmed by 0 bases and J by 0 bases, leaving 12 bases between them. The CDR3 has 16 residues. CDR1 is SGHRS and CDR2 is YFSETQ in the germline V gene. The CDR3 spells CASSLAGTGYQETQYF. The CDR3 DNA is TGCGCCAGCAGCTTGGCCGGGACTGGGTACCAAGAGACCCAGTACTTC.